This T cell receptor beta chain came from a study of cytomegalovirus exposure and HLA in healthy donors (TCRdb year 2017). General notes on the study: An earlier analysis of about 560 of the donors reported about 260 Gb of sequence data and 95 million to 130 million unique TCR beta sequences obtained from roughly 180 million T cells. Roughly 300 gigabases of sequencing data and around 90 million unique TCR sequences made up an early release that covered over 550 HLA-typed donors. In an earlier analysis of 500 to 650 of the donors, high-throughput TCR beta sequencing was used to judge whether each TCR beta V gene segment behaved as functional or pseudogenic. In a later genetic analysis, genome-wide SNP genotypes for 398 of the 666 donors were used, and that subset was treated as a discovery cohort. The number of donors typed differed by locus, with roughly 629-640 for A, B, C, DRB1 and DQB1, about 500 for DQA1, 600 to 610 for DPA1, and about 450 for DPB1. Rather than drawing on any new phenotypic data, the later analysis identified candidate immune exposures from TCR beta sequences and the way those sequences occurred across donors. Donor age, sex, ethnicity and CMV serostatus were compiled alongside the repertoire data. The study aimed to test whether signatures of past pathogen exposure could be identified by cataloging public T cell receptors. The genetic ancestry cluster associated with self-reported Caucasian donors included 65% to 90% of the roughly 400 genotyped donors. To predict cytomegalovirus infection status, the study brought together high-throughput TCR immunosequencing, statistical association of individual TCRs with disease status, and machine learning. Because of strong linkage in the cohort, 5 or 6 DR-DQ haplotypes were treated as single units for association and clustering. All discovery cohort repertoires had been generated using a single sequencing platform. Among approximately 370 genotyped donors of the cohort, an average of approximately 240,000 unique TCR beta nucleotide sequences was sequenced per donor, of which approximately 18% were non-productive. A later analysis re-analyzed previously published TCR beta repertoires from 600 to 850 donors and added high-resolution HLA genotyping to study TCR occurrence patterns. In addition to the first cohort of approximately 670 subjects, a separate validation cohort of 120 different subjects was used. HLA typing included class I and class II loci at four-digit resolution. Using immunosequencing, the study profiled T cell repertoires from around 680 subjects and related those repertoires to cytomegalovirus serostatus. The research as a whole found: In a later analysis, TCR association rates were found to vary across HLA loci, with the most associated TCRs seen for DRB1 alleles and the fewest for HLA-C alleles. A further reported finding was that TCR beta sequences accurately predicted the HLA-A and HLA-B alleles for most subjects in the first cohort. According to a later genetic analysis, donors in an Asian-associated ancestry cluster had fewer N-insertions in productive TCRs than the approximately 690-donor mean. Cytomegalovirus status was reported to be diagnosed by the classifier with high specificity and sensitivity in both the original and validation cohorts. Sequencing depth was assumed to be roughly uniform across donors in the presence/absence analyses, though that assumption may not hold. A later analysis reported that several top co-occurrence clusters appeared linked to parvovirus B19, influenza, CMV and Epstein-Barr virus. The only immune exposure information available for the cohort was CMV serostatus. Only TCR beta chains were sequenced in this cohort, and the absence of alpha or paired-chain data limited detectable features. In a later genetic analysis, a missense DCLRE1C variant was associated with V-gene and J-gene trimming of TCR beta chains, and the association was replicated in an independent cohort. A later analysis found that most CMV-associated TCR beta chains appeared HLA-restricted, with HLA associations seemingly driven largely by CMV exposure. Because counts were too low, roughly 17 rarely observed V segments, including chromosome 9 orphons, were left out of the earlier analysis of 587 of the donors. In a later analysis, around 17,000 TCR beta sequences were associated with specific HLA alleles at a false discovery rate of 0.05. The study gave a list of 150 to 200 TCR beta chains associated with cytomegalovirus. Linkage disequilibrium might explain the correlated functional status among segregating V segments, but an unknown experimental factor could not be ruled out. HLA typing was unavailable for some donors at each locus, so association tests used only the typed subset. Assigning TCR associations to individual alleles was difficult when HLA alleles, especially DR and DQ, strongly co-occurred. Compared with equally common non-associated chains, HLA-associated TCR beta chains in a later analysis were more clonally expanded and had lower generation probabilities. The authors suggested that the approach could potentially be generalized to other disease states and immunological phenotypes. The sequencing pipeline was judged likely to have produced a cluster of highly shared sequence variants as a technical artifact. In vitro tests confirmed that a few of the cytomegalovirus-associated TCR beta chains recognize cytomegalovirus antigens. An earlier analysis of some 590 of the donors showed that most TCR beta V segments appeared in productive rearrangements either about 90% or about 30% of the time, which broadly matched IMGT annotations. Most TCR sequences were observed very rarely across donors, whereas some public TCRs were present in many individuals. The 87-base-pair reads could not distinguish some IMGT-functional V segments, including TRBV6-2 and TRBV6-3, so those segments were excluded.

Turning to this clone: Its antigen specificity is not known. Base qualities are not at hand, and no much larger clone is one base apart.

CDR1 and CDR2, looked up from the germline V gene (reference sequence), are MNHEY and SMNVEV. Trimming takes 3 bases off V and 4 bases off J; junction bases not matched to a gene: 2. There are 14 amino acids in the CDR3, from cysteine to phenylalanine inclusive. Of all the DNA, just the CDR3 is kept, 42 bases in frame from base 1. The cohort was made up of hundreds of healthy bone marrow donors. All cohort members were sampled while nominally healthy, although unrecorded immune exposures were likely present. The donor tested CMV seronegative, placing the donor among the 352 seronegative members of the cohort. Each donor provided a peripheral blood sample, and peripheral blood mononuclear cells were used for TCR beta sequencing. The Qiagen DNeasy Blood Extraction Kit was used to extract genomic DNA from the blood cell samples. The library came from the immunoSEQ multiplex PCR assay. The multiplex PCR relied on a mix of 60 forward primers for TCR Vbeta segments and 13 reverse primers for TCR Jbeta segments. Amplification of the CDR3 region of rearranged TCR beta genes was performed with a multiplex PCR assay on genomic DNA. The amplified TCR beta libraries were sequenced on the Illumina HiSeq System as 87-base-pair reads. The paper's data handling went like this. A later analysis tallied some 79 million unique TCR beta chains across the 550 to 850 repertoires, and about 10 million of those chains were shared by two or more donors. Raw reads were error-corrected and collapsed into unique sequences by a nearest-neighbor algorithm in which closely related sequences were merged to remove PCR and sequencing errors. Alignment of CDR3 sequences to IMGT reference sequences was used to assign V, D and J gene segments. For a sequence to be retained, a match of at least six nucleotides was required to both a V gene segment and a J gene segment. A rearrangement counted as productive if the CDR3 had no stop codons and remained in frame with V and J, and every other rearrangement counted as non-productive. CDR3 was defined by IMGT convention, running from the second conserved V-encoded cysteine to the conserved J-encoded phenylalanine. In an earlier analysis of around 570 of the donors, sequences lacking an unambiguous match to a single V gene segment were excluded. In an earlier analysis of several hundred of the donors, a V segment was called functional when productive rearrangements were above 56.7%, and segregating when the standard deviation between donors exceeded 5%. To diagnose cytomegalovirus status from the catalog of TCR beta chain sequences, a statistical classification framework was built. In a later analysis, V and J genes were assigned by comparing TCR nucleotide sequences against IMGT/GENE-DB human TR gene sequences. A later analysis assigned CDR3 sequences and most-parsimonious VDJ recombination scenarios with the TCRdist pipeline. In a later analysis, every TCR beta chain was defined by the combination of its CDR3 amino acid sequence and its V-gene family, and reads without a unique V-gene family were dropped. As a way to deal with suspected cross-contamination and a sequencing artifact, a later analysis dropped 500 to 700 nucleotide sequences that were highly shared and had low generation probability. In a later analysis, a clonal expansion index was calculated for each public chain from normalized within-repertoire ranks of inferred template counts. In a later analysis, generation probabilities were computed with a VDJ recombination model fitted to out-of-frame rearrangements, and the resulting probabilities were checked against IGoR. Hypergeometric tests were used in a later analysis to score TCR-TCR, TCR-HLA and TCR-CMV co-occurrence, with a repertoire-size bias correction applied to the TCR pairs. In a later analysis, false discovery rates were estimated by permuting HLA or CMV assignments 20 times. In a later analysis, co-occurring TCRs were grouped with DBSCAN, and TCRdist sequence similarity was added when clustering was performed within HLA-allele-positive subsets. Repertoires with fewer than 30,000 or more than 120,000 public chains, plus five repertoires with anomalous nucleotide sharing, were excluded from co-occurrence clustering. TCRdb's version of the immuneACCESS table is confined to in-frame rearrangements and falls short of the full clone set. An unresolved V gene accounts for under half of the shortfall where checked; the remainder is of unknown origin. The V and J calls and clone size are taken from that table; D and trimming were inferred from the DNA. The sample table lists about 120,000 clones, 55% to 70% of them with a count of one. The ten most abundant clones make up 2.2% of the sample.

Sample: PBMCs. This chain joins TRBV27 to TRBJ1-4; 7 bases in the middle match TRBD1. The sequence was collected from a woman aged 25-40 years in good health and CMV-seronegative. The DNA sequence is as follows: TGTGCCAGCAGTTTCCACAGGGGTAATGAAAAACTGTTTTTT. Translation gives CASSFHRGNEKLFF.